This paragraph reports one T cell receptor (beta chain). The table came from immunoSEQ multiplex PCR; TCRdb's copy has only in-frame clones and leaves some out. Seen here are about 180,000 clones, about 90% observed once, and the top ten hold around 21%. The data were taken from a study of blood T cell repertoires in COVID-19. In germline, CDR1 is SGHVS, CDR2 FQNEAQ. The CDR3 covers 14 residues. Trimming left V 0 bases short and J 1 base short, with 7 bases between. The sequenced sample was peripheral blood. This TCR was recovered from a man aged 70-80 years with active or convalescent COVID-19. The genes are TRBV7-8 and TRBJ2-7; D unclear. This CDR3 is CASSLAFGSYEQYF. The CDR3 DNA reads as TGTGCCAGCAGCTTAGCTTTCGGGTCCTACGAGCAGTACTTC.